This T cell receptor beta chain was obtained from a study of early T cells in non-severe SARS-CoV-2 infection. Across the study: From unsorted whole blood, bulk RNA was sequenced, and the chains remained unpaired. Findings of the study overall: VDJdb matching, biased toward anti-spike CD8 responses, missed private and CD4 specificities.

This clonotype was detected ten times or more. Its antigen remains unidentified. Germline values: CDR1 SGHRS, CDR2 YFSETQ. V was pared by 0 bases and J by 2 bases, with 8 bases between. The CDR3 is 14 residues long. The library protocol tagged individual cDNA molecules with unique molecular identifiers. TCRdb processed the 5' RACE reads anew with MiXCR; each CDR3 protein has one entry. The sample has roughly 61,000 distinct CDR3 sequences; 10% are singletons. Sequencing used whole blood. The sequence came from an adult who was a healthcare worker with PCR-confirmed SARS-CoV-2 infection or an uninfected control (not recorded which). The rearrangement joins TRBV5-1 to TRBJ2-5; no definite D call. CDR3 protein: CASSLAQLQETQYF. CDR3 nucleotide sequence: TGCGCCAGCAGCTTGGCTCAGCTACAAGAGACCCAGTACTTC.